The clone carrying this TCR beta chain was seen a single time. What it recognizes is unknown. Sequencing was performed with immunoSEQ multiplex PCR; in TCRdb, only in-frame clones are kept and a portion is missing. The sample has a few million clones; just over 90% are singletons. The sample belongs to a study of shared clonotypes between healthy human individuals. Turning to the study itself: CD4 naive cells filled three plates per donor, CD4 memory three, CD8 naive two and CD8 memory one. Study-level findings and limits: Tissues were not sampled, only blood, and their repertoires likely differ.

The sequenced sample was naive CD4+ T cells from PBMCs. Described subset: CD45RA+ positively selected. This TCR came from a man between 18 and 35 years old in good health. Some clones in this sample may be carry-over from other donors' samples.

The CDR3 loop reads CASSFAPGGYGYTF. In DNA, the CDR3 is TGCGCCAGCAGCTTCGCGCCAGGGGGATATGGCTACACCTTC. This chain links TRBV5-1 with TRBJ1-2, with 7 bases that match TRBD1. With 2 bases clipped from V and 5 bases from J, the junction kept 6 bases outside the gene matches. Germline V gives CDR1 SGHRS, CDR2 YFSETQ. The CDR3 covers 14 residues.